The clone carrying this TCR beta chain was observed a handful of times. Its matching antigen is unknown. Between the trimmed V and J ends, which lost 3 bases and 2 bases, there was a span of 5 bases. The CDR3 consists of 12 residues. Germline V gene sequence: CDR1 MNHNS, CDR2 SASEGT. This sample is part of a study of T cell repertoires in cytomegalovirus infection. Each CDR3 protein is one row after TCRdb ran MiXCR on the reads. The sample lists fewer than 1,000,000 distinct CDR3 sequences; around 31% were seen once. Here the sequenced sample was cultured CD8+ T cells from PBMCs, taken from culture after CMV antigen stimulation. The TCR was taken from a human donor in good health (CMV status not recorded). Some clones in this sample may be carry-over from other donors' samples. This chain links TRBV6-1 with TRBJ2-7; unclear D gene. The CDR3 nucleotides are TGTGCCAGCAGTGACAGTCCCTACGAGCAGTACTTC. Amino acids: CASSDSPYEQYF.